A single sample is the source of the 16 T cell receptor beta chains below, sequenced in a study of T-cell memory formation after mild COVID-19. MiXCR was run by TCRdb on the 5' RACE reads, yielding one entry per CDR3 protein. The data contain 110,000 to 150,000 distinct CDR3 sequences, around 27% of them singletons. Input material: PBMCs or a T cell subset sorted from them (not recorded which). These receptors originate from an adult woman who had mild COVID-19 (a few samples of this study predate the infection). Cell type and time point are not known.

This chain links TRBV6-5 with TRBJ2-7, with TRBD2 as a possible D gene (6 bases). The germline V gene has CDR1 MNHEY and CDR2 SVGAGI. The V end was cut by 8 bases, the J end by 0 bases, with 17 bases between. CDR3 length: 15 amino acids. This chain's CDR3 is CASAQLAGGSYEQYF. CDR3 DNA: TGTGCCAGCGCTCAATTGGCCGGGGGCTCCTACGAGCAGTACTTC.

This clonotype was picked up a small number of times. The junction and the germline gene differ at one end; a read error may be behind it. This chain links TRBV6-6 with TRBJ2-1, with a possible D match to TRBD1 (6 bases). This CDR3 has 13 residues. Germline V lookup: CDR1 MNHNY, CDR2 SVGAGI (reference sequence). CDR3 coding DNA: TGTGCCAGCAGGACCCCTGACAACAGGGAATGGGTCTTC. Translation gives CASRTPDNREWVF.

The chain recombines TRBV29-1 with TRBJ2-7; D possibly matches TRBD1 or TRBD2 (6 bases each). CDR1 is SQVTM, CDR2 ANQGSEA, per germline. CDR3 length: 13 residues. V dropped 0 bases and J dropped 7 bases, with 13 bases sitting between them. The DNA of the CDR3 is TGCAGCGTTGAAGACATGAGGGGGGCAGAGCAGTACTTC. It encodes CSVEDMRGAEQYF.

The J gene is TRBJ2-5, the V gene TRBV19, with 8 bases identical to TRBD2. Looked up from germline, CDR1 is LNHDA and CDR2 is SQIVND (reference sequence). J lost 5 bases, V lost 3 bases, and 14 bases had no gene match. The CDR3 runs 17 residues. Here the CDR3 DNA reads TGTGCCAGTAGTATCCCACAGGGAGGACTAGCCTTGGAGACCCAGTACTTC. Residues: CASSIPQGGLALETQYF.

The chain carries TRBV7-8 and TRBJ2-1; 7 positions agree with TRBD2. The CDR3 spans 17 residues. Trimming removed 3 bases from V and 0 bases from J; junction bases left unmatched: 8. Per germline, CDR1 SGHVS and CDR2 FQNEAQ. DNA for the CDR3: TGTGCCAGCAGCTTCCCTTTAGCGGGCAGCTCCTACAATGAGCAGTTCTTC. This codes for CASSFPLAGSSYNEQFF.

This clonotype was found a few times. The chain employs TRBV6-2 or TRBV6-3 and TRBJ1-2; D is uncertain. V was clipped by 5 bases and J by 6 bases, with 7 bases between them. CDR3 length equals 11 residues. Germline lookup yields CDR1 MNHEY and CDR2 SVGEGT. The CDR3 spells CASSQVDGYTF. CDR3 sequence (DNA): TGTGCCAGCAGTCAGGTGGATGGCTACACCTTC.

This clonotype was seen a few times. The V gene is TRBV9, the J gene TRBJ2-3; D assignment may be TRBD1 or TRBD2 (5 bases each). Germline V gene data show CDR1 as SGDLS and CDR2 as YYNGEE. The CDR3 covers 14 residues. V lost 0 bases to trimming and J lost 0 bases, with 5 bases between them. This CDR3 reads CASSVGGSTDTQYF. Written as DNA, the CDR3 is TGTGCCAGCAGCGTAGGGGGGAGCACAGATACGCAGTATTTT.

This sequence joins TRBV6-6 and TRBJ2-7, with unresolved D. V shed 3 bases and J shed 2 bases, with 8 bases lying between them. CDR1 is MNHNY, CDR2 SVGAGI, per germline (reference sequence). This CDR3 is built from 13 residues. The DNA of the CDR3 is TGTGCCAGCAGTTATCTTGTCACCTACGAGCAGTACTTC. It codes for CASSYLVTYEQYF.

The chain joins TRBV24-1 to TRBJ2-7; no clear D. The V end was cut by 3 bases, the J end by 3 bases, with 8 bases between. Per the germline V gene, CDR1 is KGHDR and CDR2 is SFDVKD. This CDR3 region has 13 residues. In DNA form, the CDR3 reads TGTGCCACCAGTGATAATTCCCGCTACGAGCAGTACTTC. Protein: CATSDNSRYEQYF.

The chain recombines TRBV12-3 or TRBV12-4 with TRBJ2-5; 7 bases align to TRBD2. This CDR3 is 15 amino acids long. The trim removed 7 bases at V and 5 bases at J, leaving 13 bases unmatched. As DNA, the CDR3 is TGTGCCAGCACCTCCGGGCCGGGGGAGGGGGAGACCCAGTACTTC. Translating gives CASTSGPGEGETQYF.

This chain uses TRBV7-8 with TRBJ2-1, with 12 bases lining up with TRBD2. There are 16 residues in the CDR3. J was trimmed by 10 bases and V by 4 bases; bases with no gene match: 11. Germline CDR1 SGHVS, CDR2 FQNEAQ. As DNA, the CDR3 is TGTGCCAGCAGCTCGCTAGCGGGAGGGATCAAGGGCGAGCAGTTCTTC. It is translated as CASSSLAGGIKGEQFF.

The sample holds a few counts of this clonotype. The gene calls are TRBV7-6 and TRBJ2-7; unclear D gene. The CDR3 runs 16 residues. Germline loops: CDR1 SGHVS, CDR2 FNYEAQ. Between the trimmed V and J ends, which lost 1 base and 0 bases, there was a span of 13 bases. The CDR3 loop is CASSLGSSESSYEQYF. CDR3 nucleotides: TGTGCCAGCAGCTTAGGGAGTTCGGAAAGCTCCTACGAGCAGTACTTC.

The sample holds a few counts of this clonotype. The CDR3 loop reads CASSKGTESSGNTIYF. The CDR3 coding sequence is TGTGCCAGCAGTAAAGGGACAGAGAGCTCTGGAAACACCATATATTTT. The gene calls are TRBV6-5 and TRBJ1-3; TRBD1 aligns across 7 bases. J gave up 0 bases and V 5 bases, and 7 bases lay outside the gene matches. Germline V gene sequence: CDR1 MNHEY, CDR2 SVGAGI. The CDR3 covers 16 residues.

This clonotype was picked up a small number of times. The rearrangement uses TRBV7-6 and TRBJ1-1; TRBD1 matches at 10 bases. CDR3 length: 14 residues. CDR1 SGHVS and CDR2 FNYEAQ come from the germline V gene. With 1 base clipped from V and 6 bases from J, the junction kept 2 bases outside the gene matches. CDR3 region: CASSLGTGGSEAFF. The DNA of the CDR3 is TGTGCCAGCAGCTTAGGGACAGGGGGATCTGAAGCTTTCTTT.

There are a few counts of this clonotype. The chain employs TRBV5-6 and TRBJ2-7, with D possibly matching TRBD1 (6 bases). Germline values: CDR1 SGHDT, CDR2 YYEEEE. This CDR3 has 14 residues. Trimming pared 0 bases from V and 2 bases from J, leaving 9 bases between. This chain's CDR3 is CASSLEQGTYEQYF. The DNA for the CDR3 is TGTGCCAGCAGCTTGGAACAGGGTACCTACGAGCAGTACTTC.

DNA of the CDR3: TGCGCCAGCAGCTTAGAAGGGGAATCCTACAATGAGCAGTTCTTC. It translates to CASSLEGESYNEQFF. The gene calls are TRBV5-1 and TRBJ2-1; D is possibly TRBD1 (5 bases). The V and J ends lost 2 bases and 1 base respectively, with 10 bases between them. CDR3 length: 15 amino acids. Germline V gene data show CDR1 as SGHRS and CDR2 as YFSETQ. Full variable domain (remainder filled in from reference TRBV5-1 and TRBJ2-1): KAGVTQTPRYLIKTRGQQVTLSCSPISGHRSVSWYQQTPGQGLQFLFEYFSETQRNKGNFPGRFSGRQFSNSRSEMNVSTLELGDSALYLCASSLEGESYNEQFFGPGTRLTVL.